The 28 T cell receptor beta chains given below trace back to one sample, sequenced in a study of blood T cell repertoires in COVID-19. Produced via immunoSEQ multiplex PCR; TCRdb's table is partial and in-frame only. Of fewer than 350,000 clones listed, 75% to 90% are singletons. Sequencing was performed on peripheral blood. Receptors originate from a woman aged 70-85 years with COVID-19, enrolled during active disease.

The chain joins TRBV24-1 to TRBJ2-3; tentatively, D is TRBD1 (6 bases). Germline lookup yields CDR1 KGHDR and CDR2 SFDVKD. V lost 1 base and J lost 2, with 15 bases in between. CDR3 length: 17 residues. The CDR3 DNA reads as TGTGCCACCAGTGATTTACGGACAGAATCCTCCACAGATACGCAGTATTTT. This encodes CATSDLRTESSTDTQYF.

In this sample, this clone turned up once. The V gene is TRBV29-1, the J gene TRBJ2-7, with 8 bases matching TRBD1. V gave up 5 bases and J gave up 7 bases; unmatched junction bases: 16. CDR1 SQVTM and CDR2 ANQGSEA come from the germline V gene. This CDR3 region has 15 residues. The CDR3 DNA reads TGCAGCGTTCTCTTGGATAAAATGACAGGGGAGGAGCAGTACTTC. As protein: CSVLLDKMTGEEQYF.

This chain links TRBV5-6 with TRBJ2-7; 7 bases are shared with TRBD1. Germline V gene data show CDR1 as SGHDT and CDR2 as YYEEEE. The CDR3 sequence is 14 residues long. With V trimmed by 5 bases and J by 3 bases, 8 bases remained unmatched. The CDR3 DNA sequence: TGTGCCAGCAGTCAGACGGGACAGAACTACGAGCAGTACTTC. It codes for CASSQTGQNYEQYF.

The sample holds one count of this clone. The J gene is TRBJ2-7, the V gene TRBV18; a weak D match, TRBD2 (6 bases). V was pared by 6 bases and J by 3 bases, with 12 bases between. The CDR3 loop spans 13 amino acids. Germline CDR1 is KGHSH and CDR2 is LQKENI. CDR3 nucleotides: TGTGCCAGCTCGTCGGGGGAAAGCTACGAGCAGTACTTC. Translated: CASSSGESYEQYF.

The chain recombines TRBV2 with TRBJ1-2; 7 bases align to TRBD1. The germline CDR1 and CDR2 sequences are SNHLY and FYNNEI. The CDR3 consists of 12 residues. V shed 11 bases and J 5 bases; nucleotides not matched to a gene: 8. The CDR3 DNA reads as TGTGCCGGAAAAGACAGGGAATATGGCTACACCTTC. This translates into CAGKDREYGYTF.

This clone was detected only once. Sequence at one end of the junction differs from germline and may be a read error. CDR3 DNA sequence: TGTGCCAGCTCGCCACTAGGGGAGGCAGATACGCAGTATTTT. This gives the protein CASSPLGEADTQYF. The J gene is TRBJ2-3, the V gene TRBV18, with a tentative D call TRBD2 (6 bases). The length of the CDR3 is 14 residues. Germline V lookup: CDR1 KGHSH, CDR2 LQKENI.

V usage is TRBV29-1 and J usage is TRBJ2-1; 9 bases are shared with TRBD2. Germline V CDR1 and CDR2: SQVTM, ANQGSEA. With V trimmed by 1 base and J by 0 bases, 7 bases remained unmatched. The CDR3 contains 17 residues. CDR3 sequence reads: CSVEGAGGQTSYNEQFF. Written as DNA, the CDR3 is TGCAGCGTTGAAGGGGCGGGGGGGCAAACCTCCTACAATGAGCAGTTCTTC.

The chain is built from TRBV2 and TRBJ2-1; TRBD2 is a possible D gene (5 bases). Trimming removed 6 bases at V and 10 bases at J, with 16 bases between. The CDR3 is 13 amino acids. CDR1 SNHLY and CDR2 FYNNEI come from the germline V gene. The CDR3 here is CASRRVASGEQFF. For the CDR3, the DNA is TGTGCCAGCAGGAGAGTAGCATCGGGGGAGCAGTTCTTC.

The chain couples TRBV5-1 to TRBJ2-6, with D tentatively TRBD1 (6 bases). The V end lost 4 bases, the J end lost 4 bases, and 9 bases lay between the germline ends. This CDR3 has 14 residues. Germline assignment: CDR1 SGHRS and CDR2 YFSETQ. CDR3 in DNA: TGCGCCAGCAGCCTGGGGGCAGGGGCCAACGTCCTGACTTTC. Translated: CASSLGAGANVLTF. The full variable domain, in which reference TRBV5-1 and TRBJ2-6 provide the parts outside the CDR3, is KAGVTQTPRYLIKTRGQQVTLSCSPISGHRSVSWYQQTPGQGLQFLFEYFSETQRNKGNFPGRFSGRQFSNSRSEMNVSTLELGDSALYLCASSLGAGANVLTFGAGSRLTVL.

The rearrangement joins TRBV30 to TRBJ1-5, with a possible D match to TRBD1 (6 bases). Deletions cut 2 bases from V and 2 bases from J, with 16 bases between. The CDR3 extends over 16 amino acids. Germline CDR1 GTSNPN, CDR2 SVGIG (reference sequence). The DNA for the CDR3 is TGTGCCTGGAGTACAGGGTTCCAGCTAGGCAATCAGCCCCAGCATTTT. Protein: CAWSTGFQLGNQPQHF.

The chain uses TRBV19 and TRBJ2-4, with D maybe TRBD1 (5 bases). The CDR3 covers 17 residues. Germline V gene sequence: CDR1 LNHDA, CDR2 SQIVND (reference sequence). The ends were cut back, 7 bases at V and 9 bases at J, with 28 bases in the middle. The CDR3 sequence: CASTNLGVGRAKGIQYF. The CDR3 coding sequence is TGTGCCAGTACTAATCTGGGCGTGGGCAGGGCTAAAGGCATTCAGTACTTC.

The J gene is TRBJ2-7, the V gene TRBV7-8; TRBD1 aligns across 8 bases. Germline CDR1 SGHVS, CDR2 FQNEAQ. The ends lost 3 bases at V and 0 bases at J; junction bases unmatched: 1. The length of the CDR3 is 14 residues. The CDR3: CASSLDRVSYEQYF. The CDR3 DNA follows: TGTGCCAGCAGCTTGGACAGGGTCTCCTACGAGCAGTACTTC.

The chain employs TRBV2 and TRBJ2-5; tentatively, D is TRBD2 (5 bases). This CDR3 is 13 amino acids long. V was trimmed by 7 bases and J by 1 base, leaving 10 bases between them. CDR1 SNHLY and CDR2 FYNNEI come from the germline V gene. In DNA form, the CDR3 reads TGTGCCAGCAAAGGACTGATCCAAGAGACCCAGTACTTC. As protein: CASKGLIQETQYF.

This clone is a singleton in its sample. It is unclear where the CDR3 begins or ends on the DNA, so no DNA is shown, and the CDR3 is as TCRdb lists it. The gene calls are TRBV4-2 and TRBJ1-2. In germline, CDR1 is LGHNA, CDR2 YNFKEQ. The CDR3 comprises 24 residues, both ends counted. CDR3 residues: CASSPTTLLVSYGYTFGSGDGYTF.

V and J are TRBV7-9 and TRBJ1-4; D is perhaps TRBD1 (6 bases). The germline V and J ends were trimmed by 5 bases and 13 bases, with 20 bases remaining between them. This CDR3 is 14 amino acids long. CDR1 SEHNR and CDR2 FQNEAQ come from the germline V gene (reference sequence). CDR3 sequence (DNA): TGTGCCAGCAGCCGCCAAGACAGGTTCGAGGGACTGTTTTTT. Encoded protein: CASSRQDRFEGLFF. The full variable domain, with the rest looked up from reference TRBV7-9 and TRBJ1-4, is DTGVSQNPRHKITKRGQNVTFRCDPISEHNRLYWYRQTLGQGPEFLTYFQNEAQLEKSRLLSDRFSAERPKGSFSTLEIQRTEQGDSAMYLCASSRQDRFEGLFFGSGTQLSVL.

V and J are TRBV7-2 and TRBJ2-3; D is possibly TRBD2 (6 bases). This CDR3 has 16 amino acids. V was cut by 2 bases and J by 2 bases, with 14 bases left in between. The germline V gene encodes CDR1 SGHTA and CDR2 FQGNSA. The CDR3 loop is CASSLFGSGLTDTQYF. CDR3 nucleotide sequence: TGTGCCAGCAGCTTATTCGGGAGCGGCCTCACAGATACGCAGTATTTT.

CDR3 sequence: CASGPTLTSDSYNEQFF. In nucleotides, the CDR3 is TGTGCTAGTGGTCCGACCCTGACTAGCGATTCCTACAATGAGCAGTTCTTC. The chain combines TRBV12-5 with TRBJ2-1; 8 nucleotides agree with TRBD2. CDR3 length: 17 amino acids. The germline gives CDR1 LGHNT, CDR2 FRNRAP. The V segment lost 5 bases and the J segment 1 base; nucleotides outside the gene matches: 10.

The chain joins TRBV2 to TRBJ1-1; D is ambiguous. V lost 3 bases and J lost 1, with 12 bases in between. Germline assignment: CDR1 SNHLY and CDR2 FYNNEI. The CDR3 spans 15 residues. CDR3 amino acids: CASSDRRLSNTEAFF. The CDR3 DNA reads as TGTGCCAGCAGTGACAGGAGACTATCGAACACTGAAGCTTTCTTT.

V is TRBV5-1 and J is TRBJ2-7; possible D gene TRBD2, 6 bases. This CDR3 spans 12 amino acids. Germline CDR1 and CDR2: SGHRS and YFSETQ. V was cut by 5 bases and J by 1 base, with 7 bases left in between. The CDR3, as DNA: TGCGCCAGCAGGGAGGGTTCCTACGAGCAGTACTTC. As protein: CASREGSYEQYF.

The chain combines TRBV12-3 or TRBV12-4 with TRBJ1-1; the D gene is possibly TRBD1 (6 bases). V was cut by 8 bases and J by 3 bases, with 10 bases left in between. This CDR3 region has 12 residues. CDR3 residues: CASRSGDTEAFF. The DNA of the CDR3 is TGTGCCAGCCGTTCAGGGGACACTGAAGCTTTCTTT.

The chain recombines TRBV19 with TRBJ2-5; TRBD2 is a possible D gene (6 bases). The V end was cut by 2 bases, the J end by 1 base, with 8 bases between. Germline V gene sequence: CDR1 LNHDA, CDR2 SQIVND (reference sequence). This CDR3 has 14 residues. The DNA of the CDR3 is TGTGCCAGTAGTATACCGGGACTCCAAGAGACCCAGTACTTC. Its protein product is CASSIPGLQETQYF.

V gene TRBV19 combines with J gene TRBJ2-3, with 10 bases that match TRBD2. Germline assignment: CDR1 LNHDA and CDR2 SQIVND (reference sequence). The trim removed 2 bases at V and 6 bases at J, leaving 2 bases unmatched. The CDR3 has 14 amino acids. CDR3 in amino acids: CASSILAGEDTQYF. DNA for the CDR3: TGTGCCAGTAGTATACTAGCGGGGGAGGATACGCAGTATTTT. Together with reference TRBV19 and TRBJ2-3, the CDR3 gives the full variable domain: DGGITQSPKYLFRKEGQNVTLSCEQNLNHDAMYWYRQDPGQGLRLIYYSQIVNDFQKGDIAEGYSVSREKKESFPLTVTSAQKNPTAFYLCASSILAGEDTQYFGPGTRLTVL.

V usage is TRBV7-9 and J usage is TRBJ1-2, with a tentative D call TRBD1 (5 bases). This CDR3 region has 14 residues. CDR1 SEHNR and CDR2 FQNEAQ come from the germline V gene (reference sequence). V was cut by 5 bases and J by 5 bases, with 15 bases left in between. CDR3 in DNA: TGTGCCAGCAGCCCCGCGGGAGGGGCGTATGGCTACACCTTC. Translated, it gives CASSPAGGAYGYTF.

The CDR3 DNA sequence: TGTGCCAGCGGACTGGATAGCACAGATACGCAGTATTTT. Translation: CASGLDSTDTQYF. The chain couples TRBV28 to TRBJ2-3; D might be TRBD2 (5 bases). Trimming cost V 8 bases and J 0 bases, with 9 bases left between them. Germline V gene lookup returns CDR1 MDHEN and CDR2 SYDVKM. This CDR3 has 13 residues.

This clone was seen more than once but under ten times. This sequence joins TRBV6-2 or TRBV6-3 and TRBJ1-1, with D unclear. The V gene's germline CDR1 is MNHEY and CDR2 SVGEGT. The ends were cut back, 4 bases at V and 1 base at J, with 13 bases in the middle. This CDR3 region has 15 residues. CDR3 amino acids: CASSSRGGRNTEAFF. The CDR3 bases are TGTGCCAGCAGTTCCCGGGGAGGGAGGAACACTGAAGCTTTCTTT.

V gene TRBV28 combines with J gene TRBJ1-4, with TRBD1 as a possible D gene (5 bases). The length of the CDR3 is 14 residues. CDR1 MDHEN and CDR2 SYDVKM come from the germline V gene. V lost 5 bases to trimming and J lost 8 bases, with 15 bases between them. DNA of the CDR3: TGTGCCAGCAGTCCACTCGGGGGGGGAGAAAAACTGTTTTTT. Protein: CASSPLGGGEKLFF.

V usage is TRBV5-1 and J usage is TRBJ1-2, with D possibly matching TRBD1 (6 bases). Per germline, CDR1 SGHRS and CDR2 YFSETQ. V was pared by 0 bases and J by 4 bases, with 13 bases between. There are 15 residues in the CDR3. The CDR3 protein is CASSLVARGSYGYTF. Written as DNA, the CDR3 is TGCGCCAGCAGCTTGGTCGCCAGGGGATCCTATGGCTACACCTTC.

V gene TRBV6-6 combines with J gene TRBJ1-1, with 7 nucleotides matching TRBD1. V trimming: 5 bases; J trimming: 1 base; junction bases outside the gene matches: 10. This CDR3 has 16 amino acids. Looked up from germline, CDR1 is MNHNY and CDR2 is SVGAGI (reference sequence). CDR3 DNA: TGTGCCAGCAGTCGATACCGGGACAGCCCGAACACTGAAGCTTTCTTT. This encodes CASSRYRDSPNTEAFF.